This T cell receptor (beta chain) was recorded in a study of human T cells and chemical hapten exposure. Per germline, CDR1 SSHAT and CDR2 FNYEAQ (reference sequence). The CDR3 loop spans 16 amino acids. TCRdb called the RACE reads again in MiXCR, with one record for every CDR3 protein. In the table there are about 80,000 distinct CDR3 sequences, approximately 8% of which are singletons. This clonotype occurred a few times. The junction departs from the called germline gene at one end, perhaps through a read error. As to time point: patch test 1, 2 weeks after DPC sensitization. Treatment of the sample: therapeutic diphenylcyclopropenone sensitization with weekly scalp DPC.

The specimen was whole blood, collected in connection with sensitization to the hapten diphenylcyclopropenone (DPC). This chain connects TRBV7-7 to TRBJ1-2, with D maybe TRBD1 (5 bases). This clonotype originated in a woman aged 30 to 39 with alopecia areata. Some clones in this sample may be carry-over from other donors' samples. The CDR3 loop is CASSSWAGDLNYGYTF. CDR3 DNA sequence: TGTGCTAGCAGCTCATGGGCGGGGGATTTAAACTATGGCTACACCTTC.